This T cell receptor (beta chain) was sequenced for a study of blood T cells in healthy people across ages. In terms of origin and age, donors were healthy Caucasian individuals from Russia aged about 6 to 90. Primers used in a second PCR of about 6 to 12 cycles were a sample-barcoded 5' primer and a J-beta primer mix. TCRdb called the 5' RACE reads again in MiXCR, with one record for every CDR3 protein. The sample lists approximately 680,000 distinct CDR3 sequences, about 34% occurring once. Study conclusions and caveats: Naive CD4+ cells and diversity were both higher in long-lived donors than in aged donors. Diversity was estimated from one million T cells, and these estimates were considered underestimates. Observed TCR beta diversity showed a strong correlation with the percentage of naive T cells as measured by flow cytometry.

Germline-derived CDR1 and CDR2 are SGHRS and YFSETQ. J was trimmed by 6 bases and V by 4 bases; bases with no gene match: 6. The CDR3 length is 13 residues. As concerns this clonotype: No antigen is known for it.

This clonotype was sampled from a woman aged 80 or over in good health. Material: blood. This chain uses TRBV5-1 with TRBJ1-2, with 7 bases that match TRBD1. The CDR3 is CASSLSDRDGYTF. CDR3 nucleotides: TGCGCCAGCAGCCTATCCGACAGGGATGGCTACACCTTC.